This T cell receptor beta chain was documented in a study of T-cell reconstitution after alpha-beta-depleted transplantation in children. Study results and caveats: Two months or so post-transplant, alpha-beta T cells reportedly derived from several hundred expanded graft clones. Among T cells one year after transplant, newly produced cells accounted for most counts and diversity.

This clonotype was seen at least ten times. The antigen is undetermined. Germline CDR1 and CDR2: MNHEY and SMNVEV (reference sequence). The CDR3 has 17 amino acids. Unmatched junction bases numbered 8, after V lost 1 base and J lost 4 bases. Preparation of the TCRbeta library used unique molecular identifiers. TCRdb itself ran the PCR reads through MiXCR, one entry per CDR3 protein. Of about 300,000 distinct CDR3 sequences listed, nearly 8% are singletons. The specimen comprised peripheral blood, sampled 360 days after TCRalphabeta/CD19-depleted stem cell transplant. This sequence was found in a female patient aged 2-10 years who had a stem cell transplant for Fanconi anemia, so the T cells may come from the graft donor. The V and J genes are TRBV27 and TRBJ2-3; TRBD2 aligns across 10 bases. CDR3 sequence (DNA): TGTGCCAGCAGTTTATTGGCTAGCGGGAGAAGCGCAGATACGCAGTATTTT. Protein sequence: CASSLLASGRSADTQYF.